This T cell receptor (beta chain) was found in a study of blood T cell repertoires in COVID-19. Whole-study context: From T cells, B-cell-depleted T cells, or PBMCs came the material, which was cDNA or gDNA.

Germline trimming cut 8 bases from V and 6 bases from J; bases unmatched to any gene: 4. Germline-derived CDR1 and CDR2 are MNHEY and SVGAGI. The CDR3 spans 14 residues. Here immunoSEQ multiplex PCR was the method, and the copy in TCRdb shows in-frame clones only, minus some. The data hold about 160,000 clones, with approximately 84% observed a single time. This clone was detected only a few times. The clonotype was recovered from a woman older than 75 with acute or convalescent COVID-19. The chain links TRBV6-5 to TRBJ1-6, with 10 nucleotides matching TRBD1. Sequenced material: peripheral blood. CDR3 region: CASGRDRGNSPLHF. The CDR3 region has the DNA TGTGCCAGCGGCCGGGACAGGGGTAATTCACCCCTCCACTTT.